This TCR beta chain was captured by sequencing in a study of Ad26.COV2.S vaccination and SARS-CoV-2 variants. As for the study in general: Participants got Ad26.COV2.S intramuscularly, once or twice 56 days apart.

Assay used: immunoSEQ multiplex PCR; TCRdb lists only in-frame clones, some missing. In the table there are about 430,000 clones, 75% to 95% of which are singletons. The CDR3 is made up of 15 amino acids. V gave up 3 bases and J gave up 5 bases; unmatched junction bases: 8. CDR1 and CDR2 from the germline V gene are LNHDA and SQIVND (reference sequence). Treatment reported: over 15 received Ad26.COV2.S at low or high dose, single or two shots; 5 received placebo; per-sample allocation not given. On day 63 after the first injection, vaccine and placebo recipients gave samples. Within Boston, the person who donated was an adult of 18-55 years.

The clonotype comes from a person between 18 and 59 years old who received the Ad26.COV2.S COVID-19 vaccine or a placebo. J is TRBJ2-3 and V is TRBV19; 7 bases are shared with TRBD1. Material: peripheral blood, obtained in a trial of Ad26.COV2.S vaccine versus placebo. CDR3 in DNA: TGTGCCAGTAGTATCACAGGGGTGTATGGAGATACGCAGTATTTT. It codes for CASSITGVYGDTQYF.